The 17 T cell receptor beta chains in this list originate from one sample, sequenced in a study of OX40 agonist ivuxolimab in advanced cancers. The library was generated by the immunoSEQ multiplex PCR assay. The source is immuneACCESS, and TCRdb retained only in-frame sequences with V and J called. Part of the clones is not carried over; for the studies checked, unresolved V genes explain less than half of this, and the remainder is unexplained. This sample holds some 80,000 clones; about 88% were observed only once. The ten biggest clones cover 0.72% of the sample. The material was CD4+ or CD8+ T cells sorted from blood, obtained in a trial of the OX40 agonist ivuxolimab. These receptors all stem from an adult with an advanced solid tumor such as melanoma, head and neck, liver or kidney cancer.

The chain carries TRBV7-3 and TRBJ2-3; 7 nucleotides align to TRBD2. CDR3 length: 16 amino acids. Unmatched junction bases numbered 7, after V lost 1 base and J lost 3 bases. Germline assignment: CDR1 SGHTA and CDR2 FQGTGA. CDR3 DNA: TGTGCCAGCAGCTTAAATCCAGCGGGGACGACAGATACGCAGTATTTT. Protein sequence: CASSLNPAGTTDTQYF. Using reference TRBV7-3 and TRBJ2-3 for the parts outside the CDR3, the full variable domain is GAGVSQTPSNKVTEKGKYVELRCDPISGHTALYWYRQSLGQGPEFLIYFQGTGAADDSGLPNDRFFAVRPEGSVSTLKIQRTERGDSAVYLCASSLNPAGTTDTQYFGPGTRLTVL.

In DNA form, the CDR3 reads TGCGCCAGCAGTGAGAGGGCGGGGGAGAACATTCAGTACTTC. Encoded protein: CASSERAGENIQYF. V usage is TRBV10-2 and J usage is TRBJ2-4; TRBD2 matches at 7 bases. CDR3 length: 14 amino acids. With V trimmed by 2 bases and J by 7 bases, 5 bases remained unmatched. CDR1 and CDR2 from the germline V gene are WSHSY and SAAADI.

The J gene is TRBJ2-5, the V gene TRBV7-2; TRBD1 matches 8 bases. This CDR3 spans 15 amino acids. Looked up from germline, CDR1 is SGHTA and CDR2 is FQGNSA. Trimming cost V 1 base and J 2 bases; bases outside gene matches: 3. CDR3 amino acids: CASSLDYRGQETQYF. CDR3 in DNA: TGTGCCAGCAGCTTAGATTACAGGGGGCAAGAGACCCAGTACTTC.

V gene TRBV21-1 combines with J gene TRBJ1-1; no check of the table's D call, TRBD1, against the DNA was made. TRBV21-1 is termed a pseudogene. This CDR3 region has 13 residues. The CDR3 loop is CASSFQGNTEAFF. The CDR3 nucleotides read TGTGCCAGCAGCTTTCAGGGGAACACTGAAGCTTTCTTT.

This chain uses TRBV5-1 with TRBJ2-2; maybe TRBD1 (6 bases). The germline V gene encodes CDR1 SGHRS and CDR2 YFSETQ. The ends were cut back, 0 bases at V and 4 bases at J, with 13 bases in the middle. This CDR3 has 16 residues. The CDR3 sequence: CASSLAGTRSTGELFF. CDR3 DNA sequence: TGCGCCAGCAGCTTGGCCGGGACAAGGAGCACCGGGGAGCTGTTTTTT.

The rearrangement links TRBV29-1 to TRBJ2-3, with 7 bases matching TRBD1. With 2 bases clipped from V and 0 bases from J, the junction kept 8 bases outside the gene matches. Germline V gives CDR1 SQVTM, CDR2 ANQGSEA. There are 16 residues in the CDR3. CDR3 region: CSVEPNPGQSTDTQYF. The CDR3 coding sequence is TGCAGCGTTGAACCAAACCCGGGACAGAGCACAGATACGCAGTATTTT.

The DNA for the CDR3 is TGTGCCAGCAGACGGACTAACTATGGCTACACCTTC. This translates into CASRRTNYGYTF. The V call is TRBV11-1, the J call TRBJ1-2, with D unresolved. V was trimmed by 6 bases and J by 0 bases, leaving 5 bases between them. Germline lookup yields CDR1 SGHAT and CDR2 FQDESV (reference sequence). The CDR3 sequence is 12 residues long.

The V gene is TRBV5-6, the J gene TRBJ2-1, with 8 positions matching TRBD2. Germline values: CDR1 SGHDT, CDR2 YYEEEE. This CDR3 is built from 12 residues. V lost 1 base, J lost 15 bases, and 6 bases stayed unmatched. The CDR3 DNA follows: TGTGCCAGCAGCTTGTATAGGACTAGCCTGTTCTTC. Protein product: CASSLYRTSLFF.

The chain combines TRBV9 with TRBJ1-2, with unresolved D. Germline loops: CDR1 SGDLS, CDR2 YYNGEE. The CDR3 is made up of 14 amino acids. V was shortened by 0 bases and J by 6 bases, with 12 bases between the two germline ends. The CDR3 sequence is CASSVDGSLDGYTF. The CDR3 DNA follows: TGTGCCAGCAGCGTAGATGGCTCCCTAGATGGCTACACCTTC. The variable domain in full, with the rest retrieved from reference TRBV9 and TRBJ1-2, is DSGVTQTPKHLITATGQRVTLRCSPRSGDLSVYWYQQSLDQGLQFLIQYYNGEERAKGNILERFSAQQFPDLHSELNLSSLELGDSALYFCASSVDGSLDGYTFGSGTRLTVV.

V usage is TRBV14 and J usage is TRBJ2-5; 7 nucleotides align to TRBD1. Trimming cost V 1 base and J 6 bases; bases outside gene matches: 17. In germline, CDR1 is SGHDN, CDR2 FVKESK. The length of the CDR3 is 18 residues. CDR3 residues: CASSQGVGTVVWEQTQYF. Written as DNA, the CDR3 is TGTGCCAGCAGCCAAGGTGTTGGGACAGTGGTATGGGAACAGACCCAGTACTTC.

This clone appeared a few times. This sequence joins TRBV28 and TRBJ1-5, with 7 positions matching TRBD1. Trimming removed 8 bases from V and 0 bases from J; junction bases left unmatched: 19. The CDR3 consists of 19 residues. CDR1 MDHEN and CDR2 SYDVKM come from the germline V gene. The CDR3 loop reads CASRLLKGAGDHSNQPQHF. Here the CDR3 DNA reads TGTGCCAGCCGCCTCTTAAAGGGGGCAGGGGATCATAGCAATCAGCCCCAGCATTTT.

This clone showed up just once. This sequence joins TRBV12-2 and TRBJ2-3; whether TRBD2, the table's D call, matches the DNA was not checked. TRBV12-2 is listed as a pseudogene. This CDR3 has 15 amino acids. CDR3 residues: CASRFAGGGTDTQYF. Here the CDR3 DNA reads TGTGCAAGTCGCTTCGCGGGGGGAGGCACAGATACGCAGTATTTT.

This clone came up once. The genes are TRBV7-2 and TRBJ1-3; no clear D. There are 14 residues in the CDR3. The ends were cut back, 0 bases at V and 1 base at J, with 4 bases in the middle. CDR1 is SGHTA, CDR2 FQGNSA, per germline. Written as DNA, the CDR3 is TGTGCCAGCAGCTTAGCCAGGTCTGGAAACACCATATATTTT. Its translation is CASSLARSGNTIYF.

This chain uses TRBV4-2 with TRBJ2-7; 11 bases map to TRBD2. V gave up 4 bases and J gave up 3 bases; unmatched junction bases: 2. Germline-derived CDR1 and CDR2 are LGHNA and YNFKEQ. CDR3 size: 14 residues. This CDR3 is CASSPGLADYEQYF. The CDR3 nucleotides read TGTGCCAGCAGCCCGGGACTAGCGGACTACGAGCAGTACTTC.

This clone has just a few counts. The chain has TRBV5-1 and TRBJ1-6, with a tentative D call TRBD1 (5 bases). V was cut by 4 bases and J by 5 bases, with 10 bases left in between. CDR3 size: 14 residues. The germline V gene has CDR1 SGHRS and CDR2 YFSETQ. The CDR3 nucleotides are TGCGCCAGCAGCGCTGGACACGATAATTCACCCCTCCACTTT. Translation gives CASSAGHDNSPLHF.

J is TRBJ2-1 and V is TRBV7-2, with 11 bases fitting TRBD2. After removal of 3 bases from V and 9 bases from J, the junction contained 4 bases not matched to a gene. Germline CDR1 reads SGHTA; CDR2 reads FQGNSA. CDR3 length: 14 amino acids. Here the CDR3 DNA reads TGTGCCAGCAGCTTTAGCGGGGGGGTTTTTGAGCAGTTCTTC. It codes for CASSFSGGVFEQFF.

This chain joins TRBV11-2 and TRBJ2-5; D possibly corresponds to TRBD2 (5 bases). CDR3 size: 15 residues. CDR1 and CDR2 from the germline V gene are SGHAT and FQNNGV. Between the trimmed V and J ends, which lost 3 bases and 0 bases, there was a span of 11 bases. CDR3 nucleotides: TGTGCCAGCAGCTTGGACGGGAAGCACCAAGAGACCCAGTACTTC. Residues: CASSLDGKHQETQYF.